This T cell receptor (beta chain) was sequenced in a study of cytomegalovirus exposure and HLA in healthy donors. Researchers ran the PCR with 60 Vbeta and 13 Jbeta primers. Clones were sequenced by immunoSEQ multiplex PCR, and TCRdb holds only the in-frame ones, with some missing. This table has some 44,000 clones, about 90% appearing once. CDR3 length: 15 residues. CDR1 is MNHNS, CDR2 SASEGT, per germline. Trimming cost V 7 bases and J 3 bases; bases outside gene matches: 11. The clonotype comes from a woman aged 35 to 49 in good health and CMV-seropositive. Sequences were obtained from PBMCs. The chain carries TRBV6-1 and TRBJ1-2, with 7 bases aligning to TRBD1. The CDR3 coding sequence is TGTGCCAGCACTCCGGGGACAGCGCAACACTATGGCTACACCTTC. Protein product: CASTPGTAQHYGYTF.